A selection of T cell receptor beta chains follows, all from one sample in a study of blood T cells in healthy people across ages. TCRdb redid the calling of the 5' RACE reads with MiXCR, one entry per CDR3 protein. The data hold about 1.4 million distinct CDR3 sequences, with 45% to 70% observed a single time. The material sequenced was blood. Receptors were obtained from a young man in good health. Both conserved end residues are part of each CDR3. Not all rows give a size; the values are once, few, many and, for expanded clones, a class.

clone_size cdr3_length j_call v_call cdr3_aa
NA 17 TRBJ1-6 TRBV7-9 CASSSKTGPLNNSPLHF
few 15 TRBJ2-3 TRBV12-3/TRBV12-4 CASSPPSGGADTQYF
NA 17 TRBJ2-3 TRBV5-1 CASSLWGRDLPPDTQYF
few 12 TRBJ2-5 TRBV6-5 CASRGGTETQYF
NA 15 TRBJ2-5 TRBV29-1 CSADGIAGRQETQYF
few 16 TRBJ2-3 TRBV4-1 CASSQNRHRGTDTQYF
few 13 TRBJ2-1 TRBV10-3 CAIDRADGNEQFF
once 15 TRBJ1-5 TRBV20-1 CSVLFARGGNQPQHF
once 14 TRBJ2-1 TRBV12-3/TRBV12-4 CASSYKASNYEQFF
once 18 NA TRBV4-1 CASSQKGDGAGKTYEQYF
NA 18 TRBJ2-1 TRBV7-9 CASSLAVSGAKSGHEQFF
NA 16 TRBJ1-4 TRBV29-1 CSVAGGAFGTNEKLFF
NA 13 TRBJ1-1 TRBV5-1 CASRNRTNTEAFF
NA 20 TRBJ2-3 TRBV20-1 CSDRRSGDGFGPPTTDTQYF
NA 16 TRBJ2-7 TRBV28 CASSTPGTGLDYEQYF
NA 16 TRBJ2-7 TRBV5-1 CASSLPQQGASHEQYF
once 15 TRBJ2-3 TRBV25-1 CASSDIRNGVDTQYF
NA 15 TRBJ2-7 TRBV20-1 CSARGVPGPSYEQYF
NA 13 NA TRBV4-1 CVSSQGLEYEQYF
NA 14 TRBJ2-2 TRBV14 CAISQNRATGELFF
NA 15 TRBJ2-1 TRBV27 CASSFGQGTYNEQFF
NA 11 TRBJ1-2 TRBV6-5 CASRGEGGYTF
few 12 TRBJ1-2 TRBV12-3/TRBV12-4 CASSDTLEGYTF
NA 14 TRBJ2-7 TRBV6-2/TRBV6-3 CASATGVVTYEQYF
NA 16 TRBJ2-1 TRBV15 CATSRGLAPTYNEQFF
NA 19 TRBJ2-1 TRBV20-1 CSARDRRLAGGPGYNEQFF
NA 15 TRBJ1-1 TRBV7-8 CASSGRDRASTEAFF
few 15 TRBJ1-2 TRBV7-2 CASSLWDRVGYGYTF
many 12 TRBJ2-3 TRBV27 CASSTHTDTQYF
NA 14 TRBJ1-2 TRBV15 CATSRPEGPSGYTF
NA 16 TRBJ2-5 TRBV7-9 CASSLVEVRADETQYF
few 16 TRBJ2-5 TRBV7-8 CASSLGLARMQETQYF
NA 14 TRBJ1-5 TRBV2 CASTVQYSNQPQHF
NA 14 TRBJ2-3 TRBV6-2/TRBV6-3 CASSYWGNTDTQYF
NA 16 TRBJ2-3 TRBV27 CASSLGREGATDTQYF
few 15 TRBJ2-3 TRBV3-1 CASSWGLAGTDTQYF
NA 15 TRBJ2-2 TRBV14 CASSRVQGSTGELFF
once 16 TRBJ1-2 TRBV7-2 CASSFGGGLTSYGYTF
NA 18 TRBJ2-7 TRBV20-1 CSALVPTFRDRAFYEQYF
NA 16 TRBJ1-2 TRBV3-1 CASSPREVLRNYGYTF
few 15 TRBJ2-5 TRBV11-3 CASSLHGQGQETQYF
few 13 TRBJ2-5 TRBV6-5 CASRLGELGAQYF
NA 13 TRBJ1-2 TRBV5-5 CASSLGTPDGYTF
NA 13 TRBJ2-1 TRBV29-1 CSGEVGGYNEQFF
NA 17 TRBJ2-7 TRBV20-1 CSVQSLSAAPFSYEQYF
NA 11 TRBJ1-2 TRBV29-1 CSAGDGYGYTF
once 14 TRBJ2-5 TRBV6-1 CASSRGRTQETQYF
NA 16 TRBJ1-2 TRBV6-5 CASGYLTLQEPYGYTF
few 14 TRBJ2-1 TRBV6-5 CASSSSGRNDEQFF
NA 12 TRBJ1-6 TRBV11-2 CASSLDRTPLHF
NA 13 TRBJ2-1 TRBV20-1 CSASRFGYNEQFF
many 13 TRBJ2-1 TRBV5-6 CASSLEWREEQFF